This passage covers 23 T cell receptor beta chains from one sample sequenced in a study of T cell responses to AZD1222 COVID-19 vaccine. Sequencing was performed with immunoSEQ multiplex PCR; in TCRdb, only in-frame clones are kept and a portion is missing. The table lists around 97,000 clones, about nine tenths of them singletons, with roughly 42% in the top ten. The material sequenced was peripheral blood, taken on day 0 of AZD1222 vaccination. The receptors shown here come from an adult in good health.

The chain recombines TRBV9 with TRBJ2-7; D is undetermined. The CDR3 is 14 amino acids. The germline V gene has CDR1 SGDLS and CDR2 YYNGEE. Trimming shortened V by 3 bases and J by 4 bases, and 14 bases separated the two germline ends. Here the CDR3 DNA reads TGTGCCAGCAGCGGTGAATTCCCCCCTTACGAGCAGTACTTC. This sequence encodes CASSGEFPPYEQYF.

CDR3 sequence (DNA): TGCGCCGGCCGACAGACTTCTAGGATTTCCTACGAGCAGTACTTC. Translation: CAGRQTSRISYEQYF. The V call is TRBV10-1, the J call TRBJ2-7; possible D gene TRBD1, 5 bases. Trimming removed 11 bases at V and 1 base at J, with 21 bases between. Germline CDR1 and CDR2: WNHNN and SYGVQD (reference sequence). The length of the CDR3 is 15 residues.

The rearrangement joins TRBV29-1 to TRBJ2-1; possible D gene TRBD1, 6 bases. Germline V lookup: CDR1 SQVTM, CDR2 ANQGSEA. Trimming took off 3 bases at V and 0 bases at J, with 12 bases between the two ends. This CDR3 comprises 15 residues. The CDR3 spells CSVDAQGGSYNEQFF. CDR3 coding DNA: TGCAGCGTTGATGCCCAAGGGGGCTCCTACAATGAGCAGTTCTTC.

The J gene is TRBJ1-4, the V gene TRBV7-9; possible D gene TRBD1, 5 bases. This CDR3 has 14 amino acids. The V gene's germline CDR1 is SEHNR and CDR2 FQNEAQ (reference sequence). Trimming took 5 bases from V and 7 from J, leaving 14 bases between them. The CDR3 loop is CASSPPWGGEKLFF. The CDR3 coding sequence is TGTGCCAGCAGCCCACCCTGGGGCGGTGAAAAACTGTTTTTT.

The CDR3 DNA sequence: TGCGCCAGCAGTGAGTATGATGAGAGTCCTGGGGCCAACGTCCTGACTTTC. Protein: CASSEYDESPGANVLTF. The chain is built from TRBV10-1 and TRBJ2-6; D unclear. CDR3 length equals 17 residues. CDR1 WNHNN and CDR2 SYGVQD come from the germline V gene (reference sequence). V shed 1 base and J shed 2 bases, with 12 bases lying between them.

The chain couples TRBV28 to TRBJ1-2; the D is unclear. The germline gives CDR1 MDHEN, CDR2 SYDVKM. V lost 5 bases, J lost 4 bases, and 8 bases lay in between. This CDR3 has 12 amino acids. The CDR3 spells CASSPQTYGYTF. CDR3 DNA: TGTGCCAGCAGTCCCCAGACCTATGGCTACACCTTC.

The chain joins TRBV7-8 to TRBJ2-7, with TRBD2 matching over 7 bases. Germline CDR1 SGHVS, CDR2 FQNEAQ. The CDR3 loop spans 17 amino acids. Germline trimming cut 4 bases from V and 3 bases from J; bases unmatched to any gene: 15. In DNA form, the CDR3 reads TGTGCCAGCAGCTCGGGGTCGACCGGGAGGCCTATCTACGAGCAGTACTTC. This sequence encodes CASSSGSTGRPIYEQYF.

The chain combines TRBV6-5 with TRBJ1-5; D unclear. CDR1 MNHEY and CDR2 SVGAGI come from the germline V gene. This CDR3 is built from 13 residues. V lost 6 bases and J 6 bases, leaving 12 bases between the germline ends. DNA of the CDR3: TGTGCCAGCAGCGCGGACGCAGGTCAGCCCCAGCATTTT. Its translation is CASSADAGQPQHF.

The gene calls are TRBV20-1 and TRBJ1-1; D unclear. The germline CDR1 and CDR2 sequences are DFQATT and SNEGSKA (reference sequence). The V end was cut by 6 bases, the J end by 8 bases, with 13 bases between. This CDR3 spans 11 amino acids. The CDR3 DNA follows: TGCAGTGCCCAGGACGGGCAAGAAGCTTTCTTT. Its translation: CSAQDGQEAFF.

This clone was seen once. V usage is TRBV6-5 and J usage is TRBJ2-7, with D perhaps being TRBD1 or TRBD2 (5 bases each). V lost 6 bases to trimming and J lost 0 bases, with 12 bases between them. This CDR3 comprises 14 residues. Germline V lookup: CDR1 MNHEY, CDR2 SVGAGI. CDR3: CASRGDGSSYEQYF. The CDR3 DNA sequence: TGTGCCAGCAGGGGGGATGGGAGCTCCTACGAGCAGTACTTC.

This chain uses TRBV6-8 with TRBJ1-6; D unclear. CDR1 MNHGY and CDR2 SAAAGT come from the germline V gene. V lost 6 bases and J lost 8, with 23 bases in between. The CDR3 has 17 amino acids. CDR3 residues: CASRTQDGLIWDSPLHF. DNA for the CDR3: TGTGCCAGCAGAACCCAAGACGGCCTTATCTGGGATTCACCCCTCCACTTT.

V and J are TRBV4-2 and TRBJ1-1, with D unresolved. CDR1 and CDR2 from the germline V gene are LGHNA and YNFKEQ. The CDR3 consists of 12 residues. The V end was cut by 4 bases, the J end by 0 bases, with 3 bases between. CDR3: CASSLMNTEAFF. CDR3 sequence (DNA): TGTGCCAGCAGCCTAATGAACACTGAAGCTTTCTTT.

This chain joins TRBV7-2 and TRBJ1-2; TRBD1 agrees at 9 bases. The ends lost 8 bases at V and 7 bases at J; junction bases unmatched: 8. The germline V gene has CDR1 SGHTA and CDR2 FQGNSA. This CDR3 spans 13 amino acids. CDR3 region: CASGTGSIGGYTF. DNA of the CDR3: TGTGCCAGCGGGACAGGGTCGATCGGTGGCTACACCTTC. Based on the CDR3 plus reference TRBV7-2 and TRBJ1-2, the full variable domain is GAGVSQSPSNKVTEKGKDVELRCDPISGHTALYWYRQSLGQGLEFLIYFQGNSAPDKSGLPSDRFSAERTGGSVSTLTIQRTQQEDSAVYLCASGTGSIGGYTFGSGTRLTVV.

The chain uses TRBV11-2 and TRBJ2-7; TRBD2 is a possible D gene (6 bases). The CDR3 has 12 residues. Trimming stripped 3 bases from V and 4 bases from J, with 7 bases between. Germline assignment: CDR1 SGHAT and CDR2 FQNNGV. The CDR3 DNA reads as TGTGCCAGCAGCTTCGGGGGTTACGAGCAGTACTTC. Translation: CASSFGGYEQYF.

The J gene is TRBJ1-4, the V gene TRBV7-9; D is uncertain. Trimming shortened V by 2 bases and J by 8 bases, and 24 bases separated the two germline ends. CDR1 and CDR2 (germline): SEHNR, FQNEAQ (reference sequence). This CDR3 contains 18 residues. The CDR3 protein is CASSLMALQTQVAEKLFF. The CDR3 region has the DNA TGTGCCAGCAGCTTAATGGCCCTGCAGACTCAGGTTGCAGAAAAACTGTTTTTT.

This chain uses TRBV18 with TRBJ2-1; perhaps TRBD2 as D (5 bases). Germline loops: CDR1 KGHSH, CDR2 LQKENI. With 2 bases removed from V and 5 bases from J, the gap between germline ends came to 16 bases. CDR3 length: 16 amino acids. As DNA, the CDR3 is TGTGCCAGCTCACCAACTGGACTCCGGGCGAACAATGAGCAGTTCTTC. Protein product: CASSPTGLRANNEQFF.

The genes are TRBV9 and TRBJ1-3, with a possible D match to TRBD1 (6 bases). Trimming pared 0 bases from V and 4 bases from J, leaving 26 bases between. Germline V gives CDR1 SGDLS, CDR2 YYNGEE. The length of the CDR3 is 20 residues. CDR3 coding DNA: TGTGCCAGCAGCGTAGGGACAGCCCCAATGGAATTAGGCCGCGGAAACACCATATATTTT. This codes for CASSVGTAPMELGRGNTIYF.

The chain recombines TRBV28 with TRBJ1-5; D may be TRBD1 (6 bases). The CDR3 spans 16 residues. From germline, CDR1 is MDHEN and CDR2 SYDVKM. Trimming took 5 bases from V and 0 from J, leaving 14 bases between them. The CDR3 nucleotides read TGTGCCAGCAGTACTCGGACAGAGTATAGCAATCAGCCCCAGCATTTT. Its translation: CASSTRTEYSNQPQHF.

The V call is TRBV19, the J call TRBJ2-6; the D gene is possibly TRBD1 (6 bases). Germline loops: CDR1 LNHDA, CDR2 SQIVND (reference sequence). V was pared by 7 bases and J by 5 bases, with 21 bases between. The CDR3 runs 17 residues. CDR3 region: CASTSIWEQGWANVLTF. The DNA of the CDR3 is TGTGCCAGTACTAGTATATGGGAACAGGGTTGGGCCAACGTCCTGACTTTC. Using reference TRBV19 and TRBJ2-6 for the parts outside the CDR3, the full variable domain is DGGITQSPKYLFRKEGQNVTLSCEQNLNHDAMYWYRQDPGQGLRLIYYSQIVNDFQKGDIAEGYSVSREKKESFPLTVTSAQKNPTAFYLCASTSIWEQGWANVLTFGAGSRLTVL.

The chain recombines TRBV5-6 with TRBJ1-2; TRBD1 might be the D (6 bases). Germline V gene data show CDR1 as SGHDT and CDR2 as YYEEEE. This CDR3 comprises 14 residues. V lost 3 bases, J lost 4 bases, and 13 bases lay in between. Here the CDR3 reads CASSYLGGGYGYTF. CDR3 coding DNA: TGTGCCAGCAGCTACCTAGGAGGGGGCTATGGCTACACCTTC.

Regarding this clone: In the same sample, other DNA sequences code for this CDR3. The chain employs TRBV6-2 or TRBV6-3 and TRBJ1-5, with D maybe TRBD1 (5 bases). This CDR3 is 16 amino acids long. Trimming left V 0 bases short and J 2 bases short, with 11 bases between. Germline CDR1 reads MNHEY; CDR2 reads SVGEGT. For the CDR3, the DNA is TGTGCCAGCAGTTACTCCGGGGGAGCGGGCAATCAGCCCCAGCATTTT. Translation: CASSYSGGAGNQPQHF.

This chain joins TRBV5-1 and TRBJ1-5; TRBD1 might be the D (6 bases). The CDR3 runs to 15 residues. Germline V gene sequence: CDR1 SGHRS, CDR2 YFSETQ. V was trimmed by 0 bases and J by 5 bases, leaving 12 bases between them. CDR3 residues: CASSLGGGLHQPQHF. CDR3 coding DNA: TGCGCCAGCAGCTTGGGAGGGGGTCTGCATCAGCCCCAGCATTTT.

This clone was counted a single time. The J gene is TRBJ1-4, the V gene TRBV5-4; 10 bases are shared with TRBD1. The CDR3 has 18 amino acids. Germline V gene sequence: CDR1 SGHNT, CDR2 YYREEE (reference sequence). The J segment lost 9 bases and the V segment lost 4 bases, leaving 18 bases of the junction unmatched. The CDR3 spells CASSPGGGQGDTAQKLFF. CDR3 nucleotide sequence: TGTGCCAGCAGCCCGGGAGGAGGACAGGGGGATACCGCCCAAAAACTGTTTTTT. Based on the CDR3 plus reference TRBV5-4 and TRBJ1-4, the full variable domain is ETGVTQSPTHLIKTRGQQVTLRCSSQSGHNTVSWYQQALGQGPQFIFQYYREEENGRGNFPPRFSGLQFPNYSSELNVNALELDDSALYLCASSPGGGQGDTAQKLFFGSGTQLSVL.